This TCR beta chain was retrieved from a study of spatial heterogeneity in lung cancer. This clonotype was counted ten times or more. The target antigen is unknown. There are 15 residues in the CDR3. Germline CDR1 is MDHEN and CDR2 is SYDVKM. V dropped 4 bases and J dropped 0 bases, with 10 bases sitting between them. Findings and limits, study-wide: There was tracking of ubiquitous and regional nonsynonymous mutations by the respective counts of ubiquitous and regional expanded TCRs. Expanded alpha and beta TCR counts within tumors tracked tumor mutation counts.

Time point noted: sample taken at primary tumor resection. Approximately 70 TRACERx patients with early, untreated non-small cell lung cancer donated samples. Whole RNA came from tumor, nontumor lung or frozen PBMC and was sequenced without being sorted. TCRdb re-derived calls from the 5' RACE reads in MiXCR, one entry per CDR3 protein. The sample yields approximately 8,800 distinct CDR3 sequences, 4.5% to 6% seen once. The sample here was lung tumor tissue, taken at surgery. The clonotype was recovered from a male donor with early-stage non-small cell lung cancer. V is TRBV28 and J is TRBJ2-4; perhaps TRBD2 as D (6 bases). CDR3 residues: CASSSPGEAKNIQYF. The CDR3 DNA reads TGTGCCAGCAGTTCCCCGGGAGAAGCCAAAAACATTCAGTACTTC.